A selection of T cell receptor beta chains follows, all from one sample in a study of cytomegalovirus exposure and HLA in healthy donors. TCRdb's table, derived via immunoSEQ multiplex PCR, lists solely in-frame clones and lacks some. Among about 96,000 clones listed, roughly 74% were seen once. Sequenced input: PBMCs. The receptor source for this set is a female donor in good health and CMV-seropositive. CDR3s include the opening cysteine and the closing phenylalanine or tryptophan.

CDR3: CASFLGGGRSYGYTF
V: TRBV28

CDR3: CASSTRQGVANEQFF
V: TRBV9

CDR3: CASSPYPGEKLFF
V: TRBV28

CDR3: CASSLRGVLNEQFF
V: TRBV11-3

CDR3: CASKTSGRAYEQYF
V: TRBV27

CDR3: CASSLAMADSGNTIYF
V: TRBV7-6

CDR3: CASSLTSAAGYGYTF
V: TRBV5-1

CDR3: CASSGTGRGYQPQHF
V: TRBV2

CDR3: CASSDSPPGQGGTDTQYF
V: TRBV6-4

CDR3: CASSPPGRASYGYTF
V: TRBV28

CDR3: CASSLAGTGKSYGYTF
V: TRBV5-4

CDR3: CASSLSGGSYNSPLHF
V: TRBV5-1

CDR3: CAISEERGREHGYTF
V: TRBV10-3

CDR3: CASSPFGGQEGGDTQYF
V: TRBV11-2

CDR3: CASSETSGSYTQYF
V: TRBV6-4

CDR3: CASSTGGTEAFF
V: TRBV28

CDR3: CASSQIGGTDTQYF
V: TRBV4-1

CDR3: CASSLPGGAYNEQFF
V: TRBV7-9

CDR3: CASSATGDTEAFF
V: TRBV6-6

CDR3: CASKKQATTNEKLFF
V: TRBV4-3

CDR3: CASSQARAGYTF
V: TRBV4-2